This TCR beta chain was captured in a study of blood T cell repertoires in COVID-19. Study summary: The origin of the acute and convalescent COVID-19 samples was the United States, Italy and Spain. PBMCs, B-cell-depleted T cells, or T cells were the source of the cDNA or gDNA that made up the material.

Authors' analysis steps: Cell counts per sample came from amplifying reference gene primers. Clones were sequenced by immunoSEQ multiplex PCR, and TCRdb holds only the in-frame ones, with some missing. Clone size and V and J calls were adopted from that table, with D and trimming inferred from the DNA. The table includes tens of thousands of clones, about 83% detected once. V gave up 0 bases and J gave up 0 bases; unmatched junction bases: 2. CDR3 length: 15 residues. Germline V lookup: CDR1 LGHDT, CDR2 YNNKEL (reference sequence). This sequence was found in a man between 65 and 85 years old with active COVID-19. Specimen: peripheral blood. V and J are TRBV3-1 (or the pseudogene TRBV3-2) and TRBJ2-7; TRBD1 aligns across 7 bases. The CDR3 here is CASSQEGDSSYEQYF. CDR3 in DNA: TGTGCCAGCAGCCAAGAGGGGGACAGCTCCTACGAGCAGTACTTC.